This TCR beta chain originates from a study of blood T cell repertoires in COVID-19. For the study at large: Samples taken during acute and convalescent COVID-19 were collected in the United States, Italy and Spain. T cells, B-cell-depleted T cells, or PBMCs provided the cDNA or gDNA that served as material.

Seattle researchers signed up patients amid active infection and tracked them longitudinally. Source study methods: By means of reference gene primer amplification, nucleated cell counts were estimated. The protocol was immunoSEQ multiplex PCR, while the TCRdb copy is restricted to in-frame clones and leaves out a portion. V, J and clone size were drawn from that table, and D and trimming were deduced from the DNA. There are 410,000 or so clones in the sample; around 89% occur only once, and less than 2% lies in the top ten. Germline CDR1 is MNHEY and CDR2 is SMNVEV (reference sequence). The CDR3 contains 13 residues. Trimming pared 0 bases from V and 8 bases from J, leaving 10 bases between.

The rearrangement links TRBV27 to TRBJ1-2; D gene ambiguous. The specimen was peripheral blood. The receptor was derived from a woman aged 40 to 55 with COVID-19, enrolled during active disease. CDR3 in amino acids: CASSLSYSNGYTF. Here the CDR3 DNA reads TGTGCCAGCAGTTTATCGTACAGTAACGGCTACACCTTC.